This T cell receptor beta chain derives from a study of blood T cell repertoires in COVID-19. At the level of the study: PBMCs, B-cell-depleted T cells, or T cells were the source of the cDNA or gDNA that made up the material.

Original analysis: By means of reference gene primer amplification, nucleated cell counts were estimated. The assay was immunoSEQ multiplex PCR, and TCRdb's table has in-frame clones only and misses some. V and J calls and clone size are copied from that table; D and trimming were computed from the DNA. The data contain 180,000 or so clones, about 86% of them singletons. In germline, CDR1 is LGHDT, CDR2 YNNKEL (reference sequence). This CDR3 is 18 amino acids long. The junction had 13 bases not matched to a gene; V was cut back by 3 bases and J by 0 bases. The sample was peripheral blood. The TCR originated in a human donor with acute or convalescent COVID-19. The donor label of this sample is uncertain. The chain couples TRBV3-1 (or the pseudogene TRBV3-2) to TRBJ2-5, with 7 nucleotides matching TRBD2. This CDR3 reads CASSQLGGRASYQETQYF. CDR3 nucleotide sequence: TGTGCCAGCAGCCAGTTGGGGGGGAGGGCCTCGTACCAAGAGACCCAGTACTTC.